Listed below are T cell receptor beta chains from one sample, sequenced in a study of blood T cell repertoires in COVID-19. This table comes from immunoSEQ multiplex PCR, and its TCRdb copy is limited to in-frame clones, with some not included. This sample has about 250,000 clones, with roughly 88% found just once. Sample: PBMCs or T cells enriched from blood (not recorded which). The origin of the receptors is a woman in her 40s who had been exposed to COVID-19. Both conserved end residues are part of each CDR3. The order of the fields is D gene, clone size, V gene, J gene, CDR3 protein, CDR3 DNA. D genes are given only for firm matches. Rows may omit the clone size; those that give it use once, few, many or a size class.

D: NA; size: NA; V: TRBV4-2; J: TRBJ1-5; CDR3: CASSQLDRGNQPQHF; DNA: TGTGCCAGCAGCCAACTGGACAGAGGCAATCAGCCCCAGCATTTT
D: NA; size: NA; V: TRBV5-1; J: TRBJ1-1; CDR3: CASSSTDSEAFF; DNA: TGTGCCAGCAGCTCTACTGACAGTGAAGCTTTCTTT
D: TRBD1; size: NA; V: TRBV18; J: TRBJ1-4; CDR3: CASSPGDRVNEKLFF; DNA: TGTGCCAGCTCACCAGGCGACAGGGTTAATGAAAAACTGTTTTTT
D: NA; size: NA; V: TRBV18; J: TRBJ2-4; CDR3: CASSPLATGLAKNIQYF; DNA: TGTGCCAGCTCACCACTTGCTACAGGGCTAGCCAAAAACATTCAGTACTTC
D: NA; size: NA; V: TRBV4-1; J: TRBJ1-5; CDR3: CASGALNQPQHF; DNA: TGCGCCAGCGGGGCCCTCAATCAGCCCCAGCATTTT
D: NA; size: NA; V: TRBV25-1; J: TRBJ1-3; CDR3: CASSDAPREGGSGNTIYF; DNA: TGTGCCAGCAGTGACGCCCCAAGGGAGGGGGGCTCTGGAAACACCATATATTTT
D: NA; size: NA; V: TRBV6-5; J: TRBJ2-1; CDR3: CASIKGDEQFF; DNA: TGTGCCAGCATCAAGGGGGATGAGCAGTTCTTC
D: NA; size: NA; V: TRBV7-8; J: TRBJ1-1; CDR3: CASSTHQGNTEAFF; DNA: TGTGCCAGCAGCACACACCAGGGGAACACTGAAGCTTTCTTT
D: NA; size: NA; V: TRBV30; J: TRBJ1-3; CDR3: CACFQAFSGNTIYF; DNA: TGTGCCTGTTTTCAGGCCTTCTCTGGAAACACCATATATTTT
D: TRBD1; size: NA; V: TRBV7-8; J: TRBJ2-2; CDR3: CASSPGTGSTGELFF; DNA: TGTGCCAGCAGTCCCGGGACAGGGTCAACCGGGGAGCTGTTTTTT
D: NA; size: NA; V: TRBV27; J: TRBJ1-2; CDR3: CASSKFGQTNYGYTF; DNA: TGTGCCAGCAGTAAGTTCGGACAGACAAACTATGGCTACACCTTC
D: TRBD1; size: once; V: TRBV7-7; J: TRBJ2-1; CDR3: CASSLAGGTGGMGEQFF; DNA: TGTGCCAGCAGCTTAGCGGGCGGGACAGGGGGAATGGGTGAGCAGTTCTTC
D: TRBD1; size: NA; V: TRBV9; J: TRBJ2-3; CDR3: CASSDTGGASDTQYF; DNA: TGTGCCAGCAGCGATACAGGGGGCGCGTCCGATACGCAGTATTTT
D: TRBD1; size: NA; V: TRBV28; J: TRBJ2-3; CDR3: CASRTDRGRTDTQYF; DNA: TGTGCCAGCAGAACTGACAGGGGGCGGACAGATACGCAGTATTTT
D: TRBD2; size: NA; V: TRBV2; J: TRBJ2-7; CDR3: CASPSGLAGGGEQYF; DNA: TGTGCCAGCCCAAGCGGGCTAGCGGGAGGCGGCGAGCAGTACTTC
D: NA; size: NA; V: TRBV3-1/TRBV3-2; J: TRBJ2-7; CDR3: CASSQAGQTLYF; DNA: TGTGCCAGCAGCCAAGCTGGACAGACTTTGTACTTC
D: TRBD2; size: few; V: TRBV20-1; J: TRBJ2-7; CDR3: CSAGGSYEQYF; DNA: TGCAGTGCCGGGGGGAGCTACGAGCAGTACTTC
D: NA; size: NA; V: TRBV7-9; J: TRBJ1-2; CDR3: CASSSKQAGYTF; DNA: TGTGCCAGCAGCTCAAAACAGGCTGGCTACACCTTC
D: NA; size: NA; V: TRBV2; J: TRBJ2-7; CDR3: CASWEGQNSYEQYF; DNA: TGTGCCAGCTGGGAGGGACAAAACTCCTACGAGCAGTACTTC
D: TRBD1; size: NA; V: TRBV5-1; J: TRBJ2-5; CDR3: CASSAGTGQETQYF; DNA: TGTGCCAGCAGCGCAGGGACAGGCCAAGAGACCCAGTACTTC
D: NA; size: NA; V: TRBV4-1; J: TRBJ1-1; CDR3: CASSAQGTEAFF; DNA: TGCGCCAGCAGTGCTCAGGGCACTGAAGCTTTCTTT
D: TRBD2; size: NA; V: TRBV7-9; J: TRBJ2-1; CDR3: CASSLSLGPGGGSYNEQFF; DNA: TGTGCCAGCAGCTTATCTTTGGGCCCAGGCGGGGGCTCCTACAATGAGCAGTTCTTC
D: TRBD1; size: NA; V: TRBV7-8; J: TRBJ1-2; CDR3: CASSYGTVNYGYTF; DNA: TGTGCCAGCAGCTATGGGACAGTCAACTATGGCTACACCTTC
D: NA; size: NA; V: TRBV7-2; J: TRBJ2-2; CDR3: CASSGARTGELFF; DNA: TGTGCCAGCAGCGGGGCTCGCACCGGGGAGCTGTTTTTT
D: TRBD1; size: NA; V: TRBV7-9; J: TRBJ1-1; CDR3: CASSTTGTGEPGVAFF; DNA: TGTGCCAGCAGCACGACCGGGACAGGGGAACCAGGAGTCGCTTTCTTT
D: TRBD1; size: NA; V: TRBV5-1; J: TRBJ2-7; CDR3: CASSVQGDSLYEQYF; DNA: TGCGCCAGCAGCGTACAGGGGGATTCGCTCTACGAGCAGTACTTC
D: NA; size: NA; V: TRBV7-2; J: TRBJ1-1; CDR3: CASRFQGNTEAFF; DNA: TGTGCCAGCAGGTTTCAGGGGAACACTGAAGCTTTCTTT
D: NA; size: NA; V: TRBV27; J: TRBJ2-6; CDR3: CASSSRDSVSGANVLTF; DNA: TGTGCCAGCAGTTCCCGGGACTCCGTATCTGGGGCCAACGTCCTGACTTTC
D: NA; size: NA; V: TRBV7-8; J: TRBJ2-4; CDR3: CASSFGGRTTKNIQYF; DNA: TGTGCCAGCAGCTTCGGGGGACGAACGACCAAAAACATTCAGTACTTC
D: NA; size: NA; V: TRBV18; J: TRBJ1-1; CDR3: CASSPPGGMNTEAFF; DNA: TGTGCCAGCTCACCACCGGGGGGAATGAACACTGAAGCTTTCTTT
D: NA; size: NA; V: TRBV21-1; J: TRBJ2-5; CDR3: CATYQETQYF; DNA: TGTGCCACCTACCAAGAGACCCAGTACTTC
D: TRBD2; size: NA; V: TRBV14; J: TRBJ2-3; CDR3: CASSQLAGSTDTQYF; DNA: TGTGCCAGCAGCCAACTAGCGGGCAGCACAGATACGCAGTATTTT
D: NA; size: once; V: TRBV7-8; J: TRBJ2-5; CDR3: CASTAPELQETQYF; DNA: TGTGCCAGCACCGCACCCGAGTTACAAGAGACCCAGTACTTC
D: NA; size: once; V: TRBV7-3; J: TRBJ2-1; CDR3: CASSPSGAHEQFF; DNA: TGTGCCAGCAGCCCCTCTGGGGCCCATGAGCAGTTCTTC
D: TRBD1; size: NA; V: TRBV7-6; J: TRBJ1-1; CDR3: CASSLVGTGTSSAEAFF; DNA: TGTGCCAGCAGCTTAGTAGGGACAGGTACTTCGTCAGCTGAAGCTTTCTTT
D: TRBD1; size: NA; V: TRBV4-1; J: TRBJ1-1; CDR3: CASSHGTDRGEAFF; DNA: TGCGCCAGCAGCCACGGCACAGACAGGGGGGAGGCTTTCTTT
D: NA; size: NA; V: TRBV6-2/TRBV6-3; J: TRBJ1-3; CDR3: CASSYDMGNTIYF; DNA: TGTGCCAGCAGTTACGACATGGGAAACACCATATATTTT
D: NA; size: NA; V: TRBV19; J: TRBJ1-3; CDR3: CASSTGGLPGNTIYF; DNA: TGTGCCAGTAGTACCGGAGGACTTCCCGGAAACACCATATATTTT
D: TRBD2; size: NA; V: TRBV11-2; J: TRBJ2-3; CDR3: CASSPLGGGSSTDTQYF; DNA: TGTGCCAGCAGCCCCCTCGGCGGGGGATCTAGCACAGATACGCAGTATTTT
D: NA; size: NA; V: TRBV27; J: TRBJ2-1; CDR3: CASSLSQVTIPYNEQFF; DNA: TGTGCCAGCAGTTTATCACAGGTAACTATACCTTACAATGAGCAGTTCTTC
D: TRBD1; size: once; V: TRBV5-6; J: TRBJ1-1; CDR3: CASSRETGSPSTEAFF; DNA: TGTGCCAGCAGCCGAGAGACAGGGTCCCCTTCTACTGAAGCTTTCTTT
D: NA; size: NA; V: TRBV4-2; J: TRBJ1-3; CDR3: CASSQGGEGPSGNTIYF; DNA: TGTGCCAGCAGCCAAGGTGGGGAGGGCCCTTCTGGAAACACCATATATTTT
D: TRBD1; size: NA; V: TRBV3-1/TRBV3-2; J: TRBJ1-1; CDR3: CASSPRGQGMNTEAFF; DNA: TGTGCCAGCAGCCCCCGTGGACAGGGAATGAACACTGAAGCTTTCTTT
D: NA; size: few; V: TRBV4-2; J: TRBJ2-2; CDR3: CASSQDWLVSGELFF; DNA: TGTGCCAGCAGCCAAGATTGGCTAGTGTCCGGGGAGCTGTTTTTT
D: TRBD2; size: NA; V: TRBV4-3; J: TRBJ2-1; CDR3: CASSQVISGEQFF; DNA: TGCGCCAGCAGCCAAGTGATTAGCGGGGAGCAGTTCTTC
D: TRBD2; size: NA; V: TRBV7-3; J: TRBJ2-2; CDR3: CASSSRLAGDTGELFF; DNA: TGTGCCAGCAGCTCTCGACTAGCGGGAGATACCGGGGAGCTGTTTTTT
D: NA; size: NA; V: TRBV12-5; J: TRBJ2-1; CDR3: CASGLAQEKFF; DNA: TGTGCTAGTGGTTTGGCCCAAGAGAAGTTCTTC
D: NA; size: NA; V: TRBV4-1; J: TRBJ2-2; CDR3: CASSQEGGLLTGELFF; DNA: TGCGCCAGCAGCCAAGAGGGGGGGCTCTTGACCGGGGAGCTGTTTTTT
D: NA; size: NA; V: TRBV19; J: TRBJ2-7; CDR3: CASSPGGQSSYEQYF; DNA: TGTGCCAGTAGTCCCGGCGGCCAGAGCTCCTACGAGCAGTACTTC
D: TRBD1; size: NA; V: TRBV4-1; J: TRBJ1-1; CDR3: CASSQSDRDVSEAFF; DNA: TGCGCCAGCAGCCAGTCGGACAGGGATGTCTCTGAAGCTTTCTTT
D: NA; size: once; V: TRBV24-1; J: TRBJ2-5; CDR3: CATGEQETQYF; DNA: TGTGCCACCGGGGAGCAAGAGACCCAGTACTTC
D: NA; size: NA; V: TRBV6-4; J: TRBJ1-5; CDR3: CASLTGNQPQHF; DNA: TGTGCCAGCTTAACCGGGAATCAGCCCCAGCATTTT
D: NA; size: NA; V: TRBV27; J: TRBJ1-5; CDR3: CASSLRYRTNSNQPQHF; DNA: TGTGCCAGCAGCTTGAGGTACAGGACAAATAGCAATCAGCCCCAGCATTTT
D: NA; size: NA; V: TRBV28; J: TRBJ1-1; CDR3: CASSLSRITGTEAFF; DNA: TGTGCCAGCAGTTTATCTAGGATCACGGGCACTGAAGCTTTCTTT